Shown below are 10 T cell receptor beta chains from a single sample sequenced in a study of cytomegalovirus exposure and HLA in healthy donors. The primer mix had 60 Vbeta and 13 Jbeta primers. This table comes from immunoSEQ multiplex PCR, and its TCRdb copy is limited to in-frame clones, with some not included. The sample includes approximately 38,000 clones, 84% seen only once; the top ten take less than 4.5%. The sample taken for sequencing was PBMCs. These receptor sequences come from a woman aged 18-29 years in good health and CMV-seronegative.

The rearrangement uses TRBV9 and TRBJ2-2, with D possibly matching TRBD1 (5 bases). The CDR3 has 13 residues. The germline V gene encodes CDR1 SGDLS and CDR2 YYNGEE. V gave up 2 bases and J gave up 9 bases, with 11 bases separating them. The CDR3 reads CASSVTVDRELFF. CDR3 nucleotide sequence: TGTGCCAGCAGCGTGACAGTAGACCGGGAGCTGTTTTTT.

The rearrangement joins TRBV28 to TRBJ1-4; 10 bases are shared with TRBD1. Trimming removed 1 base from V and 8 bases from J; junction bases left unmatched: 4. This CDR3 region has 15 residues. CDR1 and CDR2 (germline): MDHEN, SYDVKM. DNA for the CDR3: TGTGCCAGCAGTTTATCCGGGACAGGGGACGAAAAACTGTTTTTT. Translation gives CASSLSGTGDEKLFF.

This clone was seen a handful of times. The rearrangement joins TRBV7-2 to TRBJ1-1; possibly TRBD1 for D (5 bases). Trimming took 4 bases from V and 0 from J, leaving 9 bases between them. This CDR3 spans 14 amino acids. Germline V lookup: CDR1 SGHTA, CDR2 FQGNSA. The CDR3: CASSSMTVNTEAFF. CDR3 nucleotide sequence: TGTGCCAGCAGCTCGATGACAGTGAACACTGAAGCTTTCTTT.

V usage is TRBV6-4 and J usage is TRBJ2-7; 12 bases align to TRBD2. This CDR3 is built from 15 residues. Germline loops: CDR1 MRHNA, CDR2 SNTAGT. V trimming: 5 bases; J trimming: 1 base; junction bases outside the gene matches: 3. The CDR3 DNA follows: TGTGCCAGCAGTCCACTAGCGGGAGGTTCCTACGAGCAGTACTTC. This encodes CASSPLAGGSYEQYF.

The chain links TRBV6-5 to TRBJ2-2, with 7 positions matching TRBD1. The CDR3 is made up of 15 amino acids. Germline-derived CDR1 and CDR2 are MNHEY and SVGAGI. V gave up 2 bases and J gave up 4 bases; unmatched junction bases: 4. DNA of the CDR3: TGTGCCAGCAGTTACGGGGACAGTTTCACCGGGGAGCTGTTTTTT. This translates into CASSYGDSFTGELFF.

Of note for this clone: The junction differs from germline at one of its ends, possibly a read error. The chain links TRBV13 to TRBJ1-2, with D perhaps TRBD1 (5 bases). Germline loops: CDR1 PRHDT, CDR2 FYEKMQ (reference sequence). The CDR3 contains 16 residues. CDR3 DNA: TGTGCCAGCAGCTTAGGTAGCCCCGGCGGGGCTTATGGCTACCCCTTC. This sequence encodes CASSLGSPGGAYGYPF.

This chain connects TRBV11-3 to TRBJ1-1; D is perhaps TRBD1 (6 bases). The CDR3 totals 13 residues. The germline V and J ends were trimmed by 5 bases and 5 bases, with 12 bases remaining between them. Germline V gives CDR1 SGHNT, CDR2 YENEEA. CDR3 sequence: CASSGGLRTEAFF. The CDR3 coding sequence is TGTGCCAGCAGCGGGGGCTTAAGAACTGAAGCTTTCTTT.

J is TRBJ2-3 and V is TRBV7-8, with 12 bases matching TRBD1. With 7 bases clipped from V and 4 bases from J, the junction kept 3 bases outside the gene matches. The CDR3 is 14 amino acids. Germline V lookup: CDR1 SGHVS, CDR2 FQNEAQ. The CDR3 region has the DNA TGTGCCAGCAAGGGGACAGGGGGCGCAGATACGCAGTATTTT. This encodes CASKGTGGADTQYF.

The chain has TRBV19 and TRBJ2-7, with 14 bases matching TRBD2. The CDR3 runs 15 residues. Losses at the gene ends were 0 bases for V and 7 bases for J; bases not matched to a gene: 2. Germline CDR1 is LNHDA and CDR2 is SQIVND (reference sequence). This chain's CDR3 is CASSIEGTSGSEQYF. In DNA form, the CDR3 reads TGTGCCAGTAGTATAGAGGGGACTAGCGGGAGTGAGCAGTACTTC.

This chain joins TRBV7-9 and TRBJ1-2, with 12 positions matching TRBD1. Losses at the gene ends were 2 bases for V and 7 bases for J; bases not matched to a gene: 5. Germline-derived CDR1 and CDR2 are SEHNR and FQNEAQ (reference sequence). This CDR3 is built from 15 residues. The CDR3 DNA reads TGTGCCAGCAGCTTACCGGGACAGGGGGCGCTTGGCTACACCTTC. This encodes CASSLPGQGALGYTF.